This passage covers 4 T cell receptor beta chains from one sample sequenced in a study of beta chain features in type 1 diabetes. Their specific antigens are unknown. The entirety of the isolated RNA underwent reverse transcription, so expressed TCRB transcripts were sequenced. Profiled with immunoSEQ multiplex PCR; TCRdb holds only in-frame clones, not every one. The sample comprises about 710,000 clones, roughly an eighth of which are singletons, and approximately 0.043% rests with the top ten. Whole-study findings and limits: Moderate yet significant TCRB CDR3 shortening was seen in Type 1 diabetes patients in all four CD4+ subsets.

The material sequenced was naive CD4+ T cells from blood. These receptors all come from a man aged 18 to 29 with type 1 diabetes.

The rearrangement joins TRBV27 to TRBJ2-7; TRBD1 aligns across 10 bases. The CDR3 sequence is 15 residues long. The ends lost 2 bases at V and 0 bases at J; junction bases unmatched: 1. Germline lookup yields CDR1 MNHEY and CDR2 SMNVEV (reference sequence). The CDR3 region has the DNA TGTGCCAGCAGTTTAAGGACAGGGGGCTCCTACGAGCAGTACTTC. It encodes CASSLRTGGSYEQYF.

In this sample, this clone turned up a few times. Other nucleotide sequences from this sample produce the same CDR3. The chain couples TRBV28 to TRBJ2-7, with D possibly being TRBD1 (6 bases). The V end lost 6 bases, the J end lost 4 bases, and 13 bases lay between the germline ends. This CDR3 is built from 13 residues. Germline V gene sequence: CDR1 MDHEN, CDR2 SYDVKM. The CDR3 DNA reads TGTGCCAGCAGCTCCGGACAGTCTTACGAGCAGTACTTC. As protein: CASSSGQSYEQYF.

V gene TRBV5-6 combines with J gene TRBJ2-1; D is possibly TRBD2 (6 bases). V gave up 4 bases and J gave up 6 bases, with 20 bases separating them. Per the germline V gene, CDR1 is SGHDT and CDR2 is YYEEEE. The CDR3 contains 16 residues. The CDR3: CASSTGIGGLFNEQFF. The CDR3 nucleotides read TGTGCCAGCAGCACGGGTATAGGAGGGCTATTCAATGAGCAGTTCTTC.

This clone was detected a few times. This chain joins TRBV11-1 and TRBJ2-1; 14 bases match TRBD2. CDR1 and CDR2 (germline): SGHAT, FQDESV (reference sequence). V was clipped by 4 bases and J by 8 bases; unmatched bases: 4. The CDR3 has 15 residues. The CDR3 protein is CASSSGTSGRDEQFF. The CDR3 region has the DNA TGTGCCAGCAGCTCTGGGACTAGCGGGAGAGATGAGCAGTTCTTC.